This T cell receptor beta chain was documented in a study of blood T cells in healthy people across ages. Points from the study as a whole: Expanded clonotype shifts may have been confounded, as the donors had an unknown CMV status.

A word on this clonotype: Antigen unknown.

The CDR3 has 14 residues. Per the germline V gene, CDR1 is SGHRS and CDR2 is YFSETQ. V was cut by 4 bases and J by 7 bases, with 17 bases left in between. Caucasian, healthy and from Russia, the donors were aged between about 6 and 90. Using a J-beta primer mix together with a sample-barcoded 5' primer, a second PCR was run for roughly 7 to 12 cycles. From the 5' RACE reads, TCRdb called clonotypes with MiXCR, one entry per CDR3 protein. The table records about 830,000 distinct CDR3 sequences, around 62% of them present only once. The chain carries TRBV5-1 and TRBJ1-2, with a weak D call TRBD1 (5 bases). The clonotype originates from a man aged 25-45 years in good health. Material for sequencing was blood. CDR3 nucleotide sequence: TGCGCCAGCAGCGGGACCGGGCGAGGGATTGGCTACACCTTC. Amino acids: CASSGTGRGIGYTF.